The present TCR beta chain was sequenced within a study of blood T cell repertoires in COVID-19. Study overall: Italy, Spain and the United States were the sources of the convalescent and acute COVID-19 samples. Sources were T cells, B-cell-depleted T cells, or PBMCs; the material itself was cDNA or gDNA.

In the study's own analysis: Counts of nucleated cells, estimated from reference gene primer amplification, were obtained. Clones were read by immunoSEQ multiplex PCR, and TCRdb kept only the in-frame ones, dropping some. D and trimming come from the DNA, and the V and J calls and clone size come from that table. The table lists around 350,000 clones, about 87% of them singletons. CDR1 is MGHDK and CDR2 is SYGVNS in the germline V gene. This CDR3 has 13 residues. Trimming stripped 7 bases from V and 4 bases from J, with 13 bases between. The sample comprised peripheral blood. This sequence joins TRBV25-1 and TRBJ2-5; D perhaps matches TRBD2 (7 bases). The clonotype originates from a human donor in a cohort sampled during active COVID-19. In DNA form, the CDR3 reads TGTGCCAGCACTGGGGGGGGCGCAGAGACCCAGTACTTC. It yields the protein CASTGGGAETQYF. The whole variable domain, remainder taken from reference TRBV25-1 and TRBJ2-5, is EADIYQTPRYLVIGTGKKITLECSQTMGHDKMYWYQQDPGMELHLIHYSYGVNSTEKGDLSSESTVSRIRTEHFPLTLESARPSHTSQYLCASTGGGAETQYFGPGTRLLVL.